This T cell receptor (beta chain) was identified in a study of blood T cell repertoires in COVID-19. Here immunoSEQ multiplex PCR was the method, and the copy in TCRdb shows in-frame clones only, minus some. The sample has some 120,000 clones; 75% to 90% are singletons. The sequence was collected from a woman older than 75 with COVID-19, enrolled during active disease. The sequencing sample was made of peripheral blood.

CDR3: CASRSGTGSYEQYF. CDR3 bases: TGTGCCAGCAGGTCCGGGACAGGCTCCTACGAGCAGTACTTC. The chain carries TRBV28 and TRBJ2-7; 8 nucleotides align to TRBD1. Germline assignment: CDR1 MDHEN and CDR2 SYDVKM. Germline trimming cut 6 bases from V and 0 bases from J; bases unmatched to any gene: 4. The length of the CDR3 is 14 residues.